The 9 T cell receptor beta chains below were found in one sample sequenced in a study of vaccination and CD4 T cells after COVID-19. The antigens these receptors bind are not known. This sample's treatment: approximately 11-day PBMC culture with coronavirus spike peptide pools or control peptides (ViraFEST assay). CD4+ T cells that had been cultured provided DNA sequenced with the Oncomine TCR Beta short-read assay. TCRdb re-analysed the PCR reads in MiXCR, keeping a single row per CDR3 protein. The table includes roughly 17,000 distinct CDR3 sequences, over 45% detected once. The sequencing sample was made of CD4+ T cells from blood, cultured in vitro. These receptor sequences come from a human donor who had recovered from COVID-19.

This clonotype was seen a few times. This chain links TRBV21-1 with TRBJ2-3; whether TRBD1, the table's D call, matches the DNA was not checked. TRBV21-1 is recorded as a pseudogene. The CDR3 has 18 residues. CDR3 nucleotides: TGTGCCAGCAGCATAGGACAGGGCAAAACTACTAGCACAGATACGCAGTATTTT. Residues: CASSIGQGKTTSTDTQYF.

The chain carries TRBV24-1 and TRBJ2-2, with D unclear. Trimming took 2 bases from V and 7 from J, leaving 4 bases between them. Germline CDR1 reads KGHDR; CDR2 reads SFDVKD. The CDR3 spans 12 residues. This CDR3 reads CATSDYGGELFF. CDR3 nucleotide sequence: TGTGCCACCAGTGATTACGGCGGGGAGCTGTTTTTT.

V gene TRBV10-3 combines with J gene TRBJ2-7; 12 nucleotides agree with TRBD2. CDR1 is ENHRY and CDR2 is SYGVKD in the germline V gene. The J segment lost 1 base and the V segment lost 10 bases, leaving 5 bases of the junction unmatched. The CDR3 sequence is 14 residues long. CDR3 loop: CATRLAGESYEQYF. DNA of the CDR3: TGTGCCACCCGACTAGCGGGAGAGTCCTACGAGCAGTACTTC.

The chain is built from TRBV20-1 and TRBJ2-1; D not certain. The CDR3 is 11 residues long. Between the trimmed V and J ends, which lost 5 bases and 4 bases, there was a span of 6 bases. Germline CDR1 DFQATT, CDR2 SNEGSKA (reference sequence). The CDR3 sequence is CSAPLYNEQFF. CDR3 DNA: TGCAGTGCTCCATTGTACAATGAGCAGTTCTTC.

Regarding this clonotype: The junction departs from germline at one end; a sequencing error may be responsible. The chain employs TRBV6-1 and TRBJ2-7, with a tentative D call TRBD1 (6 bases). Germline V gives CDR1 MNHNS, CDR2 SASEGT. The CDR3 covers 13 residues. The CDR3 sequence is CASTAQARTDWHF. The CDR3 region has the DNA TGTGCCAGCACCGCGCAAGCGAGGACAGATTGGCACTTC.

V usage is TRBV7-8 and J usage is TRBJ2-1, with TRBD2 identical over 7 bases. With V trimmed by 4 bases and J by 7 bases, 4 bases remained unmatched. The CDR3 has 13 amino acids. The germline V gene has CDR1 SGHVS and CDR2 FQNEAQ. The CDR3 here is CASSSWGGNEQFF. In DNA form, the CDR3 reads TGTGCCAGCAGCTCCTGGGGGGGGAATGAGCAGTTCTTC.

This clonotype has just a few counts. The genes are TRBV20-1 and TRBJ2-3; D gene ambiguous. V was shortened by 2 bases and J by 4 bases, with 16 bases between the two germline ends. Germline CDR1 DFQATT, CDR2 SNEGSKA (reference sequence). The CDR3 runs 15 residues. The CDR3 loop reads CSARSSTAKADTQYF. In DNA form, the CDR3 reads TGCAGTGCTAGATCCTCGACGGCTAAGGCAGATACGCAGTATTTT.

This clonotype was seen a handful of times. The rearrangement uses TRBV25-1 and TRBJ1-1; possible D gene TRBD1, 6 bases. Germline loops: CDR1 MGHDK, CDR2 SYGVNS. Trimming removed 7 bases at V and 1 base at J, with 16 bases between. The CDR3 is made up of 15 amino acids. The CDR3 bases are TGTGCCAGCACTCGACGGGGGCAGGCGAACACTGAAGCTTTCTTT. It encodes CASTRRGQANTEAFF.

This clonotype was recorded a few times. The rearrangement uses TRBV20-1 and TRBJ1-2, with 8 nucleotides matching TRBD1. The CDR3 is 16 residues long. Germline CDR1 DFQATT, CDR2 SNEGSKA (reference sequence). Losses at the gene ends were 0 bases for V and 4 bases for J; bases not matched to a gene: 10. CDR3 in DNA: TGCAGTGCTAGAGATCGCAGGACAGGGAGTAGCTATGGCTACACCTTC. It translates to CSARDRRTGSSYGYTF.